The rows below give T cell receptor beta chains drawn from one sample of a study of beta chain features in type 1 diabetes. The data were produced by immunoSEQ multiplex PCR, yet TCRdb's version contains in-frame clones alone and is incomplete. The table shows around 250,000 clones, with approximately 14% occurring only once. Sequenced material: naive CD4+ T cells from blood. These receptors all stem from a man aged 25-45 years with type 1 diabetes. Both conserved end residues are part of each CDR3. The D gene is left open where the match is weak. Size is omitted from some rows. Given values are once, few, many or a class for expanded clones.

v_gene: TRBV18
j_gene: TRBJ1-5
d_gene: TRBD1
abundance: NA
CDR3aa: CASSPTGTGNQPQHF
CDR3nt: TGTGCCAGCTCACCCACCGGGACAGGTAATCAGCCCCAGCATTTT

v_gene: TRBV7-9
j_gene: TRBJ1-1
d_gene: TRBD1
abundance: few
CDR3aa: CASSAPGQGNTEAFF
CDR3nt: TGTGCCAGCAGCGCGCCGGGACAGGGTAACACTGAAGCTTTCTTT

v_gene: TRBV4-2
j_gene: TRBJ1-2
d_gene: TRBD1
abundance: few
CDR3aa: CASSGQGVYGYTF
CDR3nt: TGTGCCAGCAGCGGACAGGGCGTCTATGGCTACACCTTC

v_gene: TRBV11-2
j_gene: TRBJ2-3
d_gene: TRBD2
abundance: few
CDR3aa: CASSLTSGRRGTQYF
CDR3nt: TGTGCCAGCAGCTTAACTAGCGGGAGAAGGGGGACGCAGTATTTT

v_gene: TRBV18
j_gene: TRBJ2-7
d_gene: TRBD2
abundance: NA
CDR3aa: CASLTSGRGYEQYF
CDR3nt: TGTGCCAGCCTCACTAGCGGGAGAGGTTACGAGCAGTACTTC

v_gene: TRBV30
j_gene: TRBJ2-1
d_gene: NA
abundance: NA
CDR3aa: CAWSRTGYNEQFF
CDR3nt: TGTGCCTGGAGTAGAACAGGTTACAATGAGCAGTTCTTC

v_gene: TRBV29-1
j_gene: TRBJ1-1
d_gene: NA
abundance: few
CDR3aa: CSVTGTLYFEAFF
CDR3nt: TGCAGCGTTACCGGGACACTATACTTTGAAGCTTTCTTT

v_gene: TRBV5-4
j_gene: TRBJ2-7
d_gene: TRBD1
abundance: NA
CDR3aa: CASSLDRGSYEQYF
CDR3nt: TGTGCCAGCAGCTTGGACAGGGGCTCCTACGAGCAGTACTTC

v_gene: TRBV2
j_gene: TRBJ2-5
d_gene: TRBD1
abundance: once
CDR3aa: CASSVGQGATETQYF
CDR3nt: TGTGCCAGCAGTGTGGGACAGGGGGCCACAGAGACCCAGTACTTC

v_gene: TRBV6-6
j_gene: TRBJ1-1
d_gene: NA
abundance: NA
CDR3aa: CASRPDLRGTEAFF
CDR3nt: TGTGCCAGCAGACCCGATCTTCGGGGCACTGAAGCTTTCTTT

v_gene: TRBV5-4
j_gene: TRBJ2-3
d_gene: TRBD2
abundance: NA
CDR3aa: CASSPSGGSDTQYF
CDR3nt: TGTGCCAGCAGCCCTAGCGGGGGGTCAGATACGCAGTATTTT

v_gene: TRBV6-6
j_gene: TRBJ2-7
d_gene: NA
abundance: NA
CDR3aa: CASSTEYRGPYEQYF
CDR3nt: TGTGCCAGCAGTACGGAATACCGGGGTCCCTACGAGCAGTACTTC

v_gene: TRBV9
j_gene: TRBJ1-1
d_gene: NA
abundance: NA
CDR3aa: CASSVGTVTEAFF
CDR3nt: TGTGCCAGCAGCGTAGGAACAGTCACTGAAGCTTTCTTT

v_gene: TRBV9
j_gene: TRBJ2-3
d_gene: TRBD2
abundance: few
CDR3aa: CASSVSTSGDTQYF
CDR3nt: TGTGCCAGCAGCGTTAGTACTAGCGGGGATACGCAGTATTTT